The clone carrying this T cell receptor (beta chain) was detected a few times. The antigen is not known. This entry comes from a study of T-cell memory formation after mild COVID-19. Findings of the study overall: CD4/CD8 balance held among clones contracting day 15 to 85, and later expanders leaned CD4+. Pre-infection memory held some responding clones, suggesting pre-existing cross-reactive T cells responded.

Between the trimmed V and J ends, which lost 11 bases and 3 bases, there was a span of 19 bases. The CDR3 spans 14 residues. Germline CDR1 is SGHVS and CDR2 is FNYEAQ. Employing constant-segment primers, 5'RACE generated TCR alpha and TCR beta cDNA libraries bearing sample barcodes and UMIs. Via MiXCR, TCRdb re-called the 5' RACE reads, giving one row per CDR3 protein. This repertoire shows 300,000 to 400,000 distinct CDR3 sequences, roughly 14% found once; its top ten account for about 22%. This clonotype was sampled from a man aged 18 to 30 who had mild COVID-19 (a few samples of this study predate the infection). Cell type and time point are not known. The chain uses TRBV7-6 and TRBJ1-1; D may be TRBD1 (5 bases). The sample was PBMCs or a T cell subset sorted from them (not recorded which). The CDR3 DNA is TGTGCCTCCGCAGAGGGGATAGGGTACACTGAAGCTTTCTTT. Amino acid sequence: CASAEGIGYTEAFF.